The sequence of this T cell receptor (beta chain) was determined in a study of T cells after yellow fever vaccination. The germline V gene encodes CDR1 SGHTA and CDR2 FQGNSA. The CDR3 sequence is 15 residues long. Using its own MiXCR run on the 5' RACE reads, TCRdb lists one record per CDR3 protein. The data contain 200,000 to 300,000 distinct CDR3 sequences, more than 6.5% of them singletons. With respect to this clonotype: A much larger clone lies one base from this, so it may be a read error.

Source: CD4+ T cells sorted from PBMCs, taken on the day of the yellow fever booster vaccination. The chain employs TRBV7-2 and TRBJ1-2; D is unresolved. This TCR came from a man aged 25-45 years who received the YFV17D yellow fever vaccine. In nucleotides, the CDR3 is TGTGCCAGCAGCTTAGCCCCCGAGGGCTCCTATCGCTACACCTTC. Protein product: CASSLAPEGSYRYTF.